The 15 T cell receptor beta chains given below trace back to one sample, sequenced in a study of blood T cell repertoires in COVID-19. Generated by immunoSEQ multiplex PCR, the TCRdb table keeps only in-frame clones and is missing some. The top ten hold roughly 0.58% of the sample, which has 150,000 to 160,000 clones, about four fifths seen once. The sequenced sample consisted of peripheral blood. All receptors come from a man aged 55 to 69 with acute or convalescent COVID-19.

This clone was detected only once. The rearrangement uses TRBV7-6 and TRBJ2-7; 12 nucleotides align to TRBD1. There are 17 residues in the CDR3. Trimming removed 1 base from V and 5 bases from J; junction bases left unmatched: 9. Germline CDR1 reads SGHVS; CDR2 reads FNYEAQ. CDR3: CASSLVAWGTGGHEQYF. The CDR3 coding sequence is TGTGCCAGCAGCTTAGTGGCTTGGGGGACAGGGGGCCACGAGCAGTACTTC.

CDR3 DNA: TGTGCCAGCAGTTCATCCACACCGCGGGGAGGCGAGCAGTACTTC. Protein sequence: CASSSSTPRGGEQYF. This chain links TRBV28 with TRBJ2-7, with D possibly TRBD2 on 6 matching bases. This CDR3 is built from 15 residues. CDR1 MDHEN and CDR2 SYDVKM come from the germline V gene. Deletions cut 4 bases from V and 6 bases from J, with 19 bases between.

This clone was seen only once. The V and J genes are TRBV7-9 and TRBJ1-5; 9 bases agree with TRBD1. The CDR3 loop spans 17 amino acids. The J segment lost 8 bases and the V segment lost 4 bases, leaving 15 bases of the junction unmatched. Germline CDR1 reads SEHNR; CDR2 reads FQNEAQ (reference sequence). CDR3 coding DNA: TGTGCCAGCAGCTCGGGGGCCTTAGGGACAGGGAGGAAGCCCCAGCATTTT. It translates to CASSSGALGTGRKPQHF.

The CDR3 nucleotides are TGCGCCAGCAGCCTCGACGGAGAGATCTACAATGAGCAGTTCTTC. Its protein product is CASSLDGEIYNEQFF. The rearrangement links TRBV5-1 to TRBJ2-1; D is uncertain. The V gene's germline CDR1 is SGHRS and CDR2 YFSETQ. V lost 4 bases and J 3 bases, leaving 14 bases between the germline ends. The CDR3 has 15 amino acids. The whole variable domain, filled in from reference TRBV5-1 and TRBJ2-1, reads KAGVTQTPRYLIKTRGQQVTLSCSPISGHRSVSWYQQTPGQGLQFLFEYFSETQRNKGNFPGRFSGRQFSNSRSEMNVSTLELGDSALYLCASSLDGEIYNEQFFGPGTRLTVL.

The chain links TRBV7-2 to TRBJ1-3, with 10 bases matching TRBD1. The CDR3 runs 17 residues. J lost 1 base, V lost 4 bases, and 7 bases had no gene match. The germline V gene encodes CDR1 SGHTA and CDR2 FQGNSA. The CDR3 nucleotides read TGTGCCAGCAGCTCCCGGGACAGGGGTTTTTCTGGAAACACCATATATTTT. Protein product: CASSSRDRGFSGNTIYF.

This chain connects TRBV12-5 to TRBJ2-1; D is perhaps TRBD1 (5 bases). The CDR3 is made up of 19 amino acids. Germline lookup yields CDR1 LGHNT and CDR2 FRNRAP. V lost 0 bases, J lost 0 bases, and 18 bases lay in between. CDR3 nucleotides: TGTGCTAGTGGTTTGGTTCCCTCTATAGGGGATAGCTCCTACAATGAGCAGTTCTTC. It specifies CASGLVPSIGDSSYNEQFF.

The V gene is TRBV6-2 or TRBV6-3, the J gene TRBJ1-5, with no clear D. The CDR3 contains 14 residues. V was shortened by 0 bases and J by 6 bases, with 9 bases between the two germline ends. CDR1 is MNHEY, CDR2 SVGEGT, per germline. CDR3 residues: CASSYSSGGQPQHF. The CDR3 nucleotides are TGTGCCAGCAGTTACTCGTCGGGTGGTCAGCCCCAGCATTTT.

DNA for the CDR3: TGCGCCAGCAGCCAAGACTTAGGGCAGGGTTCGAACTATGGCTACACCTTC. Protein sequence: CASSQDLGQGSNYGYTF. The chain links TRBV4-3 to TRBJ1-2; weak D call: TRBD1 (5 bases). The length of the CDR3 is 17 residues. Germline V lookup: CDR1 LGHNA, CDR2 YSLEER. V was trimmed by 0 bases and J by 2 bases, leaving 16 bases between them.

J is TRBJ1-1 and V is TRBV5-1; 8 positions agree with TRBD1. The V gene's germline CDR1 is SGHRS and CDR2 YFSETQ. The V gene end was trimmed by 4 bases and the J gene end by 5 bases; junction bases not matched to a gene: 4. This CDR3 has 13 residues. The CDR3 DNA reads as TGCGCCAGCAGCCCGGACAGGGCGACTGAAGCTTTCTTT. Protein: CASSPDRATEAFF.

CDR3 DNA: TGTGCTAGTGGTTTGGAGCAGGGGGTGGGGCAGCCCCAGCATTTT. It codes for CASGLEQGVGQPQHF. The V gene is TRBV12-5, the J gene TRBJ1-5, with 7 bases matching TRBD1. This CDR3 region has 15 residues. The V gene end was trimmed by 1 base and the J gene end by 7 bases; junction bases not matched to a gene: 7. In germline, CDR1 is LGHNT, CDR2 FRNRAP.

This sequence joins TRBV7-9 and TRBJ2-2, with a weak D call TRBD2 (5 bases). CDR3 size: 18 residues. Trimming pared 3 bases from V and 4 bases from J, leaving 21 bases between. The germline CDR1 and CDR2 sequences are SEHNR and FQNEAQ (reference sequence). Written as DNA, the CDR3 is TGTGCCAGCAGCTTTGCCGGTAGCGAATTCACACGCACCGGGGAGCTGTTTTTT. As protein: CASSFAGSEFTRTGELFF.

The chain uses TRBV7-2 and TRBJ1-2, with TRBD1 identical over 10 bases. The CDR3 is 14 residues long. With 5 bases clipped from V and 4 bases from J, the junction kept 4 bases outside the gene matches. The germline V gene encodes CDR1 SGHTA and CDR2 FQGNSA. The CDR3 DNA follows: TGTGCCAGCAGCCCCGGACAGGGGGGCTATGGCTACACCTTC. Translating it yields CASSPGQGGYGYTF. The whole variable domain, remainder taken from reference TRBV7-2 and TRBJ1-2, is GAGVSQSPSNKVTEKGKDVELRCDPISGHTALYWYRQSLGQGLEFLIYFQGNSAPDKSGLPSDRFSAERTGGSVSTLTIQRTQQEDSAVYLCASSPGQGGYGYTFGSGTRLTVV.

This rearrangement joins TRBV13 to TRBJ1-3; 11 bases are a match to TRBD1. CDR3 length: 16 amino acids. V was clipped by 2 bases and J by 3 bases; unmatched bases: 3. Germline V gene data show CDR1 as PRHDT and CDR2 as FYEKMQ (reference sequence). CDR3 nucleotides: TGTGCCAGCAGCTTAACCGGGACAGGGGGTGGAAACACCATATATTTT. It yields the protein CASSLTGTGGGNTIYF. Full variable domain (rest looked up from reference TRBV13 and TRBJ1-3): AAGVIQSPRHLIKEKRETATLKCYPIPRHDTVYWYQQGPGQDPQFLISFYEKMQSDKGSIPDRFSAQQFSDYHSELNMSSLELGDSALYFCASSLTGTGGGNTIYFGEGSWLTVV.

V and J are TRBV7-2 and TRBJ1-5; 7 bases map to TRBD1. V trimming: 5 bases; J trimming: 0 bases; junction bases outside the gene matches: 4. CDR1 is SGHTA, CDR2 FQGNSA, per germline. This CDR3 region has 15 residues. The CDR3 loop is CASSPGQISNQPQHF. The CDR3 DNA is TGTGCCAGCAGCCCGGGACAGATTAGCAATCAGCCCCAGCATTTT. The entire variable domain, with the rest obtained from reference TRBV7-2 and TRBJ1-5, is as follows: GAGVSQSPSNKVTEKGKDVELRCDPISGHTALYWYRQSLGQGLEFLIYFQGNSAPDKSGLPSDRFSAERTGGSVSTLTIQRTQQEDSAVYLCASSPGQISNQPQHFGDGTRLSIL.

The V and J genes are TRBV2 and TRBJ2-5; D is perhaps TRBD1 (6 bases). Trimming shortened V by 8 bases and J by 2 bases, and 15 bases separated the two germline ends. This CDR3 has 14 residues. The germline V gene encodes CDR1 SNHLY and CDR2 FYNNEI. CDR3 DNA: TGTGCCAGCCTACAGGGAAAGGGGCAAGAGACCCAGTACTTC. Protein product: CASLQGKGQETQYF.